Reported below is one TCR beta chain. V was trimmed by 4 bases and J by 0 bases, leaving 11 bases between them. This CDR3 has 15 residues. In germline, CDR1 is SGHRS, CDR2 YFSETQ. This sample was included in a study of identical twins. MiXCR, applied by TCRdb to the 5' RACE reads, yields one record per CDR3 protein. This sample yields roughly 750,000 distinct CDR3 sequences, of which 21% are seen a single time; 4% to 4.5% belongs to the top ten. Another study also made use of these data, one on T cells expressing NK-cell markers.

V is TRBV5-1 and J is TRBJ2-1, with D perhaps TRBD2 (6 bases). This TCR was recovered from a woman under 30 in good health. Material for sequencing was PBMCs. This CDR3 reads CASSPGESSYNEQFF. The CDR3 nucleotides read TGCGCCAGCAGCCCGGGAGAGAGCTCCTACAATGAGCAGTTCTTC. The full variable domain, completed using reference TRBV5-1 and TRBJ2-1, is KAGVTQTPRYLIKTRGQQVTLSCSPISGHRSVSWYQQTPGQGLQFLFEYFSETQRNKGNFPGRFSGRQFSNSRSEMNVSTLELGDSALYLCASSPGESSYNEQFFGPGTRLTVL.